The rows below give T cell receptor beta chains drawn from one sample of a study of a mutant IDH1 vaccine in newly diagnosed glioma. The method was immunoSEQ multiplex PCR; TCRdb's version includes in-frame clones alone and lacks a portion of them. Of over 75,000 clones listed, approximately 90% are singletons. Sequences were derived from PBMCs, sampled from a glioma patient treated with radiotherapy, temozolomide or both. The receptors stem from a woman aged 50 to 60 with glioma. Both conserved end residues are part of each CDR3. A D gene is named only where the DNA matches it firmly. Clone sizes are given selectively: once, few, many, or a class where the clone is expanded.

j_gene | v_gene | abundance | d_gene | CDR3aa | CDR3nt
TRBJ1-1 | TRBV5-1 | - | - | CASSRLEGTEAFF | TGCGCCAGCAGCCGGTTGGAGGGGACTGAAGCTTTCTTT
TRBJ2-7 | TRBV4-1 | - | TRBD1 | CASSQNTGGDHYEQYF | TGCGCCAGCAGCCAGAATACAGGGGGCGACCACTACGAGCAGTACTTC
TRBJ1-2 | TRBV7-8 | - | - | CASSSRDGIYGYTF | TGTGCCAGCAGCTCACGGGACGGAATTTATGGCTACACCTTC
TRBJ1-2 | TRBV6-5 | once | TRBD1 | CASRETGADGYTF | TGTGCCAGCAGAGAAACAGGGGCGGATGGCTACACCTTC
TRBJ1-4 | TRBV2 | - | - | CASSEMGAGEKLFF | TGTGCCAGCAGTGAAATGGGGGCTGGTGAAAAACTGTTTTTT
TRBJ2-3 | TRBV27 | - | - | CASSPRIQGPTDTQYF | TGTGCCAGCAGTCCCAGGATACAGGGCCCCACAGATACGCAGTATTTT
TRBJ2-1 | TRBV7-9 | few | - | CASSSSRNEQFF | TGTGCCAGCAGCTCCTCCAGGAATGAGCAGTTCTTC
TRBJ1-4 | TRBV6-5 | - | - | CASSSFRVGNEKLFF | TGTGCCAGCAGTTCCTTTAGGGTGGGGAATGAAAAACTGTTTTTT
TRBJ1-2 | TRBV7-2 | - | TRBD1 | CASSSPGQGLYGYTF | TGTGCCAGCAGCTCCCCGGGACAGGGCCTTTATGGCTACACCTTC
TRBJ2-1 | TRBV5-1 | - | TRBD2 | CASSLEPSGYSYNEQFF | TGCGCCAGCAGCTTGGAGCCTAGCGGTTACTCCTACAATGAGCAGTTCTTC
TRBJ2-1 | TRBV7-9 | - | TRBD2 | CASSPRGSLTYNEQFF | TGTGCCAGCAGCCCGCGGGGGAGTCTTACCTACAATGAGCAGTTCTTC
TRBJ1-2 | TRBV5-1 | - | TRBD1 | CASSLRVRQGHYGYTF | TGCGCCAGCAGCTTGAGGGTGAGACAGGGGCACTATGGCTACACCTTC
TRBJ2-7 | TRBV6-5 | - | - | CASSSGRTYEQYF | TGTGCCAGCAGTTCGGGACGTACCTACGAGCAGTACTTC
TRBJ1-5 | TRBV30 | - | - | CAWSGQGNQPQHF | TGTGCCTGGAGTGGACAGGGCAATCAGCCCCAGCATTTT
TRBJ1-2 | TRBV6-1 | - | - | CASRVNNYSYGYTF | TGTGCCAGCAGGGTAAATAATTACAGCTATGGCTACACCTTC
TRBJ1-1 | TRBV27 | - | - | CASSLMRNMNTEAFF | TGTGCCAGCAGTTTAATGCGGAACATGAACACTGAAGCTTTCTTT
TRBJ2-1 | TRBV19 | - | TRBD2 | CASSIGGLAVYNEQFF | TGTGCCAGTAGTATCGGGGGACTAGCGGTCTACAATGAGCAGTTCTTC
TRBJ2-2 | TRBV5-1 | - | TRBD2 | CASSLRLAGGNTGELFF | TGCGCCAGCAGCTTAAGACTAGCGGGAGGGAACACCGGGGAGCTGTTTTTT
TRBJ2-3 | TRBV28 | - | - | CATTQADTQYF | TGTGCCACTACGCAGGCAGATACGCAGTATTTT
TRBJ2-1 | TRBV5-1 | few | TRBD2 | CASSLAGTSESSYNEQFF | TGCGCCAGCAGCTTGGCTGGGACTAGCGAGAGCTCCTACAATGAGCAGTTCTTC
TRBJ2-7 | TRBV9 | - | TRBD2 | CASSASGTSGYEQYF | TGTGCCAGCAGCGCCTCCGGGACTAGCGGCTACGAGCAGTACTTC
TRBJ2-1 | TRBV9 | once | TRBD1 | CASSVGGQYFNEQFF | TGTGCCAGCAGCGTAGGGGGACAGTACTTTAATGAGCAGTTCTTC
TRBJ2-7 | TRBV7-3 | once | - | CASSLTGDSSYEQYF | TGTGCCAGCAGCTTAACGGGCGACAGCTCCTACGAGCAGTACTTC
TRBJ2-7 | TRBV4-2 | - | TRBD2 | CASSRRPREGPYEQYF | TGTGCCAGCAGCCGAAGGCCCCGGGAGGGCCCCTACGAGCAGTACTTC
TRBJ2-7 | TRBV5-1 | - | - | CASKLGSQSSYEQYF | TGCGCCAGCAAATTGGGCTCTCAGAGCTCCTACGAGCAGTACTTC
TRBJ2-2 | TRBV28 | - | - | CASRGNTGELFF | TGTGCCAGCAGGGGGAACACCGGGGAGCTGTTTTTT
TRBJ2-7 | TRBV20-1 | - | - | CSAREGIEQYF | TGCAGTGCTAGAGAGGGGATCGAGCAGTACTTC
TRBJ2-1 | TRBV19 | - | TRBD1 | CASRKNGQDSYNEQFF | TGTGCCAGTAGAAAGAACGGACAGGACTCCTACAATGAGCAGTTCTTC
TRBJ1-3 | TRBV11-2 | - | TRBD1 | CASRRPGTAGNTIYF | TGTGCCAGCAGACGACCCGGGACAGCTGGAAACACCATATATTTT
TRBJ2-7 | TRBV29-1 | - | TRBD1 | CSVEGTGYEQYF | TGCAGCGTTGAGGGGACAGGCTACGAGCAGTACTTC
TRBJ2-3 | TRBV5-4 | - | - | CASSLPRAGISDTQYF | TGTGCCAGCAGCTTGCCTCGGGCCGGAATATCAGATACGCAGTATTTT
TRBJ1-6 | TRBV25-1 | - | TRBD1 | CASSGRDRINSPLHF | TGTGCCAGCAGTGGCCGGGACAGGATTAATTCACCCCTCCACTTT
TRBJ2-7 | TRBV7-9 | - | TRBD1 | CASSRSRDRVYEQYF | TGTGCCAGCAGCCGGAGCCGGGACAGGGTCTACGAGCAGTACTTC
TRBJ1-2 | TRBV6-5 | - | - | CASSSNRAGGGYTF | TGTGCCAGCAGCTCGAACAGGGCCGGGGGTGGCTACACCTTC
TRBJ2-5 | TRBV5-5 | - | TRBD2 | CASSLRGLAGPSKETQYF | TGTGCCAGCAGCTTGCGGGGACTAGCGGGCCCCAGTAAGGAGACCCAGTACTTC
TRBJ2-3 | TRBV30 | few | TRBD2 | CAWTSGTLTDTQYF | TGTGCCTGGACTAGCGGGACCCTCACAGATACGCAGTATTTT
TRBJ2-7 | TRBV10-3 | - | TRBD1 | CAISELSTGGPGAYEQYF | TGTGCCATCAGTGAGTTAAGTACAGGGGGCCCGGGTGCCTACGAGCAGTACTTC
TRBJ2-1 | TRBV7-9 | - | TRBD2 | CASSQKTSNHYNEQFF | TGTGCCAGCAGCCAAAAGACTAGCAATCACTACAATGAGCAGTTCTTC
TRBJ1-1 | TRBV6-6 | - | - | CASSYLSTGNTEAFF | TGTGCCAGCAGTTACCTCTCGACAGGGAACACTGAAGCTTTCTTT
TRBJ2-7 | TRBV5-4 | few | - | CASSLVAGPSYEQYF | TGTGCCAGCAGCTTGGTGGCAGGGCCATCCTACGAGCAGTACTTC
TRBJ1-1 | TRBV6-5 | - | - | CASSYSRRYTEAFF | TGTGCCAGCAGTTACTCGAGGAGGTACACTGAAGCTTTCTTT
TRBJ1-1 | TRBV5-4 | - | - | CASSLAGRNTEAFF | TGTGCCAGCAGCTTGGCCGGACGGAACACTGAAGCTTTCTTT
TRBJ2-7 | TRBV25-1 | - | TRBD1 | CASSEYRGQLHEQYF | TGTGCCAGCAGTGAGTACAGGGGACAACTCCACGAGCAGTACTTC
TRBJ2-5 | TRBV30 | - | TRBD1 | CACSPRDRERKETQYF | TGTGCCTGCAGCCCCCGGGACAGGGAACGAAAAGAGACCCAGTACTTC